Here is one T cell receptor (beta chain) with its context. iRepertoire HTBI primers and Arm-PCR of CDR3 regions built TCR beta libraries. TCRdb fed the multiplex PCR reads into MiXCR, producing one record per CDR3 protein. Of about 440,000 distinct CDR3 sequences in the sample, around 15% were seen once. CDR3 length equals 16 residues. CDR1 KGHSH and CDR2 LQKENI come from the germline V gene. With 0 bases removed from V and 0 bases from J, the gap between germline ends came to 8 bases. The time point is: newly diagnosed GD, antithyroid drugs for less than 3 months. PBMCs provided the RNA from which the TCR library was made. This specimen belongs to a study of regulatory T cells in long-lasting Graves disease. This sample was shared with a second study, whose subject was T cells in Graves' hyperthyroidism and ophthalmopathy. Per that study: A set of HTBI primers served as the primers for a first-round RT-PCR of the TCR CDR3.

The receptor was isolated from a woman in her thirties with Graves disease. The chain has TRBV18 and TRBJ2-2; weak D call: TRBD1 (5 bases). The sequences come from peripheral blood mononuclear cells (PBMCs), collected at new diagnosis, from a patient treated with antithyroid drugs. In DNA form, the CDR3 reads TGTGCCAGCTCACCACCGGTAGGGGCGAACACCGGGGAGCTGTTTTTT. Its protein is CASSPPVGANTGELFF. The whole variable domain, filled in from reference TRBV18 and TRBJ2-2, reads NAGVMQNPRHLVRRRGQEARLRCSPMKGHSHVYWYRQLPEEGLKFMVYLQKENIIDESGMPKERFSAEFPKEGPSILRIQQVVRGDSAAYFCASSPPVGANTGELFFGEGSRLTVL.